One sample yielded the 26 T cell receptor beta chains listed below, sequenced in a study of T-cell reconstitution after alpha-beta-depleted transplantation in children. TCRbeta library construction was performed incorporating unique molecular identifiers. TCRdb processed the PCR reads anew with MiXCR; each CDR3 protein has one entry. The data contain 250,000 to 300,000 distinct CDR3 sequences, 10% of them seen just once; the ten biggest clones take up 7% to 9.5%. The material sequenced was PBMCs, taken before TCRalphabeta/CD19-depleted stem cell transplant. The receptors were sampled from a boy less than two years old with acute myeloid leukemia, due to receive a stem cell transplant.

This clonotype was observed many times. The rearrangement joins TRBV4-2 to TRBJ2-5; tentative D call: TRBD1 (5 bases). Between the trimmed V and J ends, which lost 2 bases and 5 bases, there was a span of 9 bases. From germline, CDR1 is LGHNA and CDR2 YNFKEQ. The CDR3 sequence is 13 residues long. The CDR3 loop is CASSQPSGETQYF. CDR3 nucleotide sequence: TGTGCCAGCAGCCAACCTTCAGGGGAGACCCAGTACTTC.

This clonotype was found many times. The chain joins TRBV7-2 to TRBJ2-3, with TRBD1 as a possible D gene (6 bases). The germline CDR1 and CDR2 sequences are SGHTA and FQGNSA. CDR3 length: 13 amino acids. Trimming left V 3 bases short and J 5 bases short, with 9 bases between. CDR3 loop: CASSFWGRDTQYF. CDR3 in DNA: TGTGCCAGCAGCTTCTGGGGGCGAGATACGCAGTATTTT.

This clonotype was recorded at least ten times. V gene TRBV5-1 combines with J gene TRBJ2-1, with D perhaps matching TRBD1 or TRBD2 (6 bases each). CDR1 is SGHRS, CDR2 YFSETQ, per germline. Trimming pared 4 bases from V and 2 bases from J, leaving 13 bases between. The CDR3 totals 15 residues. In DNA form, the CDR3 reads TGCGCCAGCAGCCCGGAGGGGGTGACCTACAATGAGCAGTTCTTC. Amino acids: CASSPEGVTYNEQFF.

This clonotype appeared many times. The V and J genes are TRBV3-1 and TRBJ1-5, with no clear D. The V end was cut by 5 bases, the J end by 0 bases, with 20 bases between. The germline CDR1 and CDR2 sequences are LGHDT and YNNKEL (reference sequence). There are 18 residues in the CDR3. The CDR3 DNA is TGTGCCAGCAGCGGGAGTAACCACCCTCCATATAGCAATCAGCCCCAGCATTTT. Encoded protein: CASSGSNHPPYSNQPQHF.

This clonotype was seen many times. The gene calls are TRBV9 and TRBJ2-1; D perhaps matches TRBD1 (6 bases). V was clipped by 4 bases and J by 0 bases, with 14 bases between them. The CDR3 totals 16 residues. Germline CDR1 and CDR2: SGDLS and YYNGEE. The DNA for the CDR3 is TGTGCCAGCAGCTCAACGGGACAAAGCTCCTACAATGAGCAGTTCTTC. Protein: CASSSTGQSSYNEQFF. The variable domain in full, completed from reference TRBV9 and TRBJ2-1, reads DSGVTQTPKHLITATGQRVTLRCSPRSGDLSVYWYQQSLDQGLQFLIQYYNGEERAKGNILERFSAQQFPDLHSELNLSSLELGDSALYFCASSSTGQSSYNEQFFGPGTRLTVL.

Many counts were recorded for this clonotype. The chain couples TRBV27 to TRBJ2-5; D may be TRBD2 (5 bases). The CDR3 extends over 17 amino acids. Germline V CDR1 and CDR2: MNHEY, SMNVEV (reference sequence). Deletions cut 2 bases from V and 3 bases from J, with 19 bases between. The CDR3 region is CASSLSLREPGKETQYF. In nucleotides, the CDR3 is TGTGCCAGCAGTTTAAGCCTACGAGAGCCGGGAAAAGAGACCCAGTACTTC.

The table lists this clonotype with many counts. The V gene is TRBV5-1, the J gene TRBJ1-2; 9 bases match TRBD1. The CDR3 covers 15 residues. Unmatched junction bases numbered 6, after V lost 4 bases and J lost 2 bases. Looked up from germline, CDR1 is SGHRS and CDR2 is YFSETQ. The CDR3 nucleotides are TGCGCCAGCAGCGGATATGGACAGGGGAACTATGGCTACACCTTC. As protein: CASSGYGQGNYGYTF.

This clonotype was counted ten times or more. This chain joins TRBV7-9 and TRBJ2-7; 9 bases fit TRBD2. Germline V gene sequence: CDR1 SEHNR, CDR2 FQNEAQ (reference sequence). This CDR3 spans 14 amino acids. V shed 4 bases and J 2 bases; nucleotides not matched to a gene: 3. CDR3 loop: CASSSASGAYEQYF. The DNA of the CDR3 is TGTGCCAGCAGCTCGGCTAGCGGGGCCTACGAGCAGTACTTC.

This clonotype was found many times. This chain connects TRBV11-3 to TRBJ2-1, with D perhaps matching TRBD2 (5 bases). This CDR3 has 20 amino acids. Germline V lookup: CDR1 SGHNT, CDR2 YENEEA. The germline V and J ends were trimmed by 2 bases and 0 bases, with 23 bases remaining between them. The chain's CDR3 is CASSLSSEGRVLFSYNEQFF. DNA of the CDR3: TGTGCCAGCAGCTTATCATCCGAAGGGCGGGTCCTCTTCTCCTACAATGAGCAGTTCTTC.

The CDR3 sequence is CASSQLDTLSYNEQFF. The DNA of the CDR3 is TGTGCCAGCAGCCAACTGGACACTCTCTCCTACAATGAGCAGTTCTTC. The chain recombines TRBV4-2 with TRBJ2-1; possibly TRBD1 for D (5 bases). Germline lookup yields CDR1 LGHNA and CDR2 YNFKEQ. V lost 2 bases to trimming and J lost 0 bases, with 11 bases between them. The CDR3 has 16 amino acids.

This clonotype was seen ten or more times. This sequence joins TRBV21-1 and TRBJ2-2. TRBV21-1 is a listed pseudogene. The CDR3 extends over 16 amino acids. The CDR3 nucleotides read TGTGCCAGCAGCGACCGGGGTCTCCCGAACACCGGGGAGCTGTTTTTT. Encoded protein: CASSDRGLPNTGELFF.

This clonotype was detected many times. This chain joins TRBV20-1 and TRBJ2-1, with a tentative D call TRBD2 (6 bases). CDR1 is DFQATT, CDR2 SNEGSKA, per germline (reference sequence). Trimming removed 5 bases from V and 3 bases from J, with 8 bases in between. There are 12 residues in the CDR3. CDR3 in DNA: TGCAGTGCTGATAGCGGCTACAATGAGCAGTTCTTC. Its protein product is CSADSGYNEQFF.

This clonotype was found many times. The chain links TRBV7-3 to TRBJ2-1; D is unresolved. The CDR3 is made up of 13 amino acids. V lost 0 bases and J lost 6, with 6 bases in between. CDR1 and CDR2 from the germline V gene are SGHTA and FQGTGA. CDR3 residues: CASSLTDGNEQFF. DNA of the CDR3: TGTGCCAGCAGCTTAACGGACGGCAATGAGCAGTTCTTC.

There are a few counts of this clonotype. The chain links TRBV10-3 to TRBJ2-1; a weak D match, TRBD2 (5 bases). Germline V gene sequence: CDR1 ENHRY, CDR2 SYGVKD. Trimming took 4 bases from V and 2 from J, leaving 12 bases between them. This CDR3 region has 15 residues. The CDR3 DNA is TGTGCCATCAGTGGGCGCGGGCCTACCTACAATGAGCAGTTCTTC. Translating gives CAISGRGPTYNEQFF.

This clonotype was counted many times. The chain is built from TRBV11-3 and TRBJ1-1; no definite D call. V was trimmed by 2 bases and J by 3 bases, leaving 10 bases between them. The CDR3 spans 14 residues. Germline V gene sequence: CDR1 SGHNT, CDR2 YENEEA. Here the CDR3 DNA reads TGTGCCAGCAGCTTACTCCGTCGGGACACTGAAGCTTTCTTT. Translation: CASSLLRRDTEAFF.

At least ten counts were recorded for this clonotype. CDR3 DNA: TGCGCCAGCAGCACGGGACAGGGTGCAGATACGCAGTATTTT. Translation: CASSTGQGADTQYF. The V gene is TRBV5-1, the J gene TRBJ2-3; 9 positions agree with TRBD1. Germline lookup yields CDR1 SGHRS and CDR2 YFSETQ. Unmatched junction bases numbered 4, after V lost 4 bases and J lost 4 bases. The CDR3 is 14 amino acids.

This clonotype was recorded at least ten times. The chain carries TRBV10-3 and TRBJ1-1, with D maybe TRBD1 (5 bases). The CDR3 length is 15 residues. Germline CDR1 is ENHRY and CDR2 is SYGVKD. V was clipped by 2 bases and J by 6 bases, with 16 bases between them. In nucleotides, the CDR3 is TGTGCCATCAGTGAGACCCGACAGTCTTCGGCTGAAGCTTTCTTT. Protein sequence: CAISETRQSSAEAFF.

This clonotype was seen many times. The gene calls are TRBV27 and TRBJ2-3; TRBD1 aligns across 9 bases. Germline lookup yields CDR1 MNHEY and CDR2 SMNVEV (reference sequence). CDR3 size: 15 residues. The V segment lost 3 bases and the J segment 4 bases; nucleotides outside the gene matches: 5. The CDR3, as DNA: TGTGCCAGCAGTTTCCCGACAGGGGGGCCAGATACGCAGTATTTT. It encodes CASSFPTGGPDTQYF.

V is TRBV14 and J is TRBJ2-7; 9 bases are shared with TRBD2. This CDR3 contains 19 residues. The V gene's germline CDR1 is SGHDN and CDR2 FVKESK. With 1 base clipped from V and 6 bases from J, the junction kept 19 bases outside the gene matches. CDR3 residues: CASSQGGLAPRRALGEQYF. CDR3 coding DNA: TGTGCCAGCAGCCAAGGAGGACTAGCGCCACGCCGGGCTCTTGGCGAGCAGTACTTC.

This clonotype was observed at least ten times. The rearrangement joins TRBV4-1 to TRBJ2-1; possibly TRBD2 for D (5 bases). V shed 1 base and J shed 3 bases, with 7 bases lying between them. From germline, CDR1 is MGHRA and CDR2 YSYEKL. The length of the CDR3 is 14 residues. CDR3: CASSQVAGYNEQFF. The DNA of the CDR3 is TGCGCCAGCAGCCAAGTGGCGGGCTACAATGAGCAGTTCTTC.

This clonotype has just a few counts. V and J are TRBV6-5 and TRBJ1-4; D is perhaps TRBD1 (6 bases). CDR3 length: 16 residues. Trimming removed 0 bases from V and 8 bases from J, with 16 bases in between. Per the germline V gene, CDR1 is MNHEY and CDR2 is SVGAGI. CDR3 sequence (DNA): TGTGCCAGCAGTTACTCGGGGGCGAGACAATGGGAAAAACTGTTTTTT. Residues: CASSYSGARQWEKLFF.

The chain uses TRBV7-2 and TRBJ2-7; 14 nucleotides line up with TRBD2. The CDR3 consists of 16 residues. Trimming cost V 3 bases and J 5 bases; bases outside gene matches: 6. Germline V gene sequence: CDR1 SGHTA, CDR2 FQGNSA. In DNA form, the CDR3 reads TGTGCCAGCAGCTTTTCGACTAGCGGGAGGGCCAACGAGCAGTACTTC. Protein sequence: CASSFSTSGRANEQYF.

There are many counts of this clonotype. The gene calls are TRBV6-4 and TRBJ2-3; 10 bases align to TRBD2. V gave up 4 bases and J gave up 3 bases; unmatched junction bases: 4. In germline, CDR1 is MRHNA, CDR2 SNTAGT. The CDR3 spans 15 residues. The CDR3 is CASSGTSGETDTQYF. Written as DNA, the CDR3 is TGTGCCAGCAGTGGAACTAGCGGGGAAACAGATACGCAGTATTTT.

This clonotype was counted many times. This chain joins TRBV4-1 and TRBJ1-1; unclear D gene. The CDR3 extends over 14 amino acids. Germline assignment: CDR1 MGHRA and CDR2 YSYEKL. V gave up 0 bases and J gave up 5 bases, with 10 bases separating them. CDR3 bases: TGCGCCAGCAGCCAAGAGGGAGGGCCAACTGAAGCTTTCTTT. It yields the protein CASSQEGGPTEAFF.

This clonotype was observed many times. The V and J genes are TRBV11-2 and TRBJ1-2; D gene ambiguous. The germline V gene encodes CDR1 SGHAT and CDR2 FQNNGV. The V and J ends lost 3 bases and 7 bases respectively, with 15 bases between them. CDR3 length: 14 amino acids. The CDR3 DNA is TGTGCCAGCAGCTTCACTACCCCGGCGGGTGGCTACACCTTC. It translates to CASSFTTPAGGYTF.

This clonotype was found many times. The rearrangement joins TRBV2 to TRBJ2-5; 10 bases are a match to TRBD2. The CDR3 runs to 17 residues. Trimming removed 3 bases from V and 2 bases from J; junction bases left unmatched: 9. Per germline, CDR1 SNHLY and CDR2 FYNNEI. This CDR3 reads CASSDLMASGGQETQYF. In DNA, the CDR3 is TGTGCCAGCAGTGACCTTATGGCTAGCGGGGGACAAGAGACCCAGTACTTC.